These 13 T cell receptor beta chains originate from one sample sequenced in a study of CD8+CD57+ T cells in acquired aplastic anemia. The template for TCR beta VDJ and CDR3 sequence profiling was genomic DNA. Using its own MiXCR run on the reads, TCRdb lists one record per CDR3 protein. The sample shows 75,000 to 80,000 distinct CDR3 sequences, less than 85% of them seen only once. It was patients with CD8+CD57+ cell expansion by flow cytometry who were chosen for sequencing. Sequenced material: sorted CD4+, CD8+, or CD8+CD57+ T cells (not recorded which) from PBMCs. The receptor set was obtained from a human donor with aplastic anemia.

This chain uses TRBV2 with TRBJ2-7; D perhaps matches TRBD2 (6 bases). The CDR3 length is 15 residues. Deletions cut 2 bases from V and 0 bases from J, with 11 bases between. The germline V gene encodes CDR1 SNHLY and CDR2 FYNNEI. The CDR3: CASSENFGSSYEQYF. CDR3 in DNA: TGTGCCAGCAGTGAAAATTTCGGGAGCTCCTACGAGCAGTACTTC.

CDR3 DNA sequence: TGCAGTGCTAGGGAGGACAGGGCTTACGAGCAGTACTTC. Protein: CSAREDRAYEQYF. J is TRBJ2-7 and V is TRBV20-1; TRBD1 matches 8 bases. The CDR3 covers 13 residues. The germline gives CDR1 DFQATT, CDR2 SNEGSKA (reference sequence). V shed 3 bases and J 4 bases; nucleotides not matched to a gene: 5.

This sequence joins TRBV7-9 and TRBJ2-7, with a weak D call TRBD2 (6 bases). Trimming cost V 5 bases and J 3 bases, with 11 bases left between them. The CDR3 contains 13 residues. Germline values: CDR1 SEHNR, CDR2 FQNEAQ (reference sequence). For the CDR3, the DNA is TGTGCCAGCAGCGCCGGGACTTTCTACGAGCAGTACTTC. Translation gives CASSAGTFYEQYF.

This sequence joins TRBV7-6 and TRBJ2-5, with D unclear. CDR1 and CDR2 from the germline V gene are SGHVS and FNYEAQ. Trimming left V 6 bases short and J 4 bases short, with 3 bases between. This CDR3 contains 10 residues. The CDR3 bases are TGTGCCAGCAGAGGAGAGACCCAGTACTTC. Protein product: CASRGETQYF.

The gene calls are TRBV4-2 and TRBJ1-2; TRBD1 matches 8 bases. Germline V CDR1 and CDR2: LGHNA, YNFKEQ. The CDR3 consists of 13 residues. Trimming cost V 5 bases and J 8 bases; bases outside gene matches: 7. CDR3 residues: CASSWGQEGGYTF. In DNA, the CDR3 is TGTGCCAGCAGCTGGGGACAGGAGGGGGGCTACACCTTC.

The rearrangement joins TRBV20-1 to TRBJ2-3; 9 bases are shared with TRBD2. CDR1 DFQATT and CDR2 SNEGSKA come from the germline V gene (reference sequence). Losses at the gene ends were 0 bases for V and 7 bases for J; bases not matched to a gene: 11. The length of the CDR3 is 16 residues. CDR3 DNA sequence: TGCAGTGCTAGAGATCTGAGTAGCGGGGGATTGAATACGCAGTATTTT. Translation gives CSARDLSSGGLNTQYF.

As to this clonotype: One end of the junction is discordant with germline, which a read error may explain. This chain joins TRBV10-3 and TRBJ1-1; D is perhaps TRBD1 (6 bases). The length of the CDR3 is 15 residues. Germline loops: CDR1 ENHRY, CDR2 SYGVKD. The CDR3 loop reads CASSNQGIMNTEAFF. DNA of the CDR3: TGTGCCAGCAGTAACCAGGGGATCATGAACACTGAAGCTTTCTTT.

The chain recombines TRBV12-3 or TRBV12-4 with TRBJ1-2; possibly TRBD1 for D (5 bases). Trimming cost V 3 bases and J 7 bases, with 12 bases left between them. The CDR3 totals 13 residues. CDR3 amino acids: CASSFQGSVGYTF. In nucleotides, the CDR3 is TGTGCCAGCAGTTTTCAGGGTAGCGTTGGCTACACCTTC.

The rearrangement links TRBV7-9 to TRBJ2-5; TRBD1 aligns across 11 bases. V lost 0 bases and J lost 4; bases outside the gene matches: 4. CDR3 size: 16 residues. In germline, CDR1 is SEHNR, CDR2 FQNEAQ (reference sequence). The CDR3 sequence: CASSLAGGQGGETQYF. CDR3 bases: TGTGCCAGCAGCTTAGCAGGGGGACAGGGGGGAGAGACCCAGTACTTC.

The chain uses TRBV7-8 and TRBJ1-4, with D uncertain. Trimming removed 5 bases from V and 0 bases from J, with 7 bases in between. This CDR3 comprises 14 residues. Germline V gene data show CDR1 as SGHVS and CDR2 as FQNEAQ. Here the CDR3 DNA reads TGTGCCAGCAGCCCAGTAGCAACTAATGAAAAACTGTTTTTT. Protein sequence: CASSPVATNEKLFF.

The rearrangement links TRBV2 to TRBJ1-2, with TRBD1 as a possible D gene (6 bases). There are 13 residues in the CDR3. Germline lookup yields CDR1 SNHLY and CDR2 FYNNEI. The CDR3 region has the DNA TGTGCGTCCAGGGGCAGAATCTTCTATGGCTACACCTTC. Amino acids: CASRGRIFYGYTF. Based on the CDR3 plus reference TRBV2 and TRBJ1-2, the full variable domain is EPEVTQTPSHQVTQMGQEVILRCVPISNHLYFYWYRQILGQKVEFLVSFYNNEISEKSEIFDDQFSVERPDGSNFTLKIRSTKLEDSAMYFCASRGRIFYGYTFGSGTRLTVV.

The chain has TRBV7-9 and TRBJ2-5; no firm D call. CDR1 is SEHNR and CDR2 is FQNEAQ in the germline V gene (reference sequence). V was cut by 5 bases and J by 5 bases, with 12 bases left in between. The CDR3 length is 13 residues. CDR3 protein: CASSKYPQETQYF. CDR3 nucleotides: TGTGCCAGCAGCAAATACCCCCAGGAGACCCAGTACTTC.

The chain links TRBV20-1 to TRBJ2-1, with TRBD1 matching 9 bases. Germline CDR1 DFQATT, CDR2 SNEGSKA (reference sequence). V lost 3 bases and J lost 1; bases outside the gene matches: 1. The CDR3 is 14 residues long. The CDR3 region has the DNA TGCAGTGCTAGGGACAGGGGTTCCTACAATGAGCAGTTCTTC. Translation gives CSARDRGSYNEQFF.